The clone carrying this T cell receptor (beta chain) appeared a few times. The data are from a study of cytomegalovirus exposure and HLA in healthy donors. The wider study: Drawn from HLA-typed donors, about 82 million unique TCRs were held in an early data release.

Per germline, CDR1 SNHLY and CDR2 FYNNEI. CDR3 length: 13 residues. V shed 5 bases and J shed 8 bases, with 15 bases lying between them. PCR amplification relied on 60 Vbeta primers (plus 13 Jbeta primers). Method: immunoSEQ multiplex PCR; TCRdb's copy keeps in-frame clones and lacks some. The data contain approximately 150,000 clones, about 61% of them singletons. The V gene is TRBV2, the J gene TRBJ1-1, with D perhaps matching TRBD1 (6 bases). Sequenced sample: PBMCs. This TCR was recovered from a male donor in good health and CMV-seronegative. The CDR3 DNA reads as TGTGCCAGCAGTCAGGGGTCGGGCCTCGAAGCTTTCTTT. Translating it yields CASSQGSGLEAFF.